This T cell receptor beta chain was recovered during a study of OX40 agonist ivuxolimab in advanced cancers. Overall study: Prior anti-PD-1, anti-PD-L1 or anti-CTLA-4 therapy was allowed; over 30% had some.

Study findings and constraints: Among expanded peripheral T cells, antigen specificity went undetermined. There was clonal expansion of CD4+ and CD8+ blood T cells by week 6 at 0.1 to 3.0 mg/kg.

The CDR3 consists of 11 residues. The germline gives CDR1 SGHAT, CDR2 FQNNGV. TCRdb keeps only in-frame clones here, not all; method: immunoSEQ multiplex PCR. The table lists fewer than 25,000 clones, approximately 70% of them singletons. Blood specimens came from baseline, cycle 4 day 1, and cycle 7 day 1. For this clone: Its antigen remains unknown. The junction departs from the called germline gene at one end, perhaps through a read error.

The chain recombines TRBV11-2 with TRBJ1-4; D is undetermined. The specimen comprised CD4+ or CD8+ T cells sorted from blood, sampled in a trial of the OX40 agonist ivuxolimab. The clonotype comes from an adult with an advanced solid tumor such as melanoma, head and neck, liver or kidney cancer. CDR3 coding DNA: TGTGCCAGCAGCTTAGACGGGGTACCCTATTTT. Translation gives CASSLDGVPYF.